These 19 T cell receptor beta chains originate from one sample sequenced in a study of blood T cell repertoires in COVID-19. Data came from immunoSEQ multiplex PCR; TCRdb stores just in-frame clones and leaves some out. Here the sample spans about 280,000 clones, 80% to 90% being singletons. Sample: peripheral blood. These receptor sequences come from a woman aged 25 to 39 with active or convalescent COVID-19.

This chain links TRBV19 with TRBJ2-3, with TRBD2 matching over 13 bases. CDR1 and CDR2 from the germline V gene are LNHDA and SQIVND (reference sequence). V shed 5 bases and J 4 bases; nucleotides not matched to a gene: 12. This CDR3 is 18 amino acids long. In DNA form, the CDR3 reads TGTGCCAGTAGTCCCAAGACTAGCGGGGGGAACAATCCAGATACGCAGTATTTT. It is translated as CASSPKTSGGNNPDTQYF.

The rearrangement links TRBV18 to TRBJ1-5; tentative D call: TRBD1 (5 bases). V lost 4 bases to trimming and J lost 2 bases, with 18 bases between them. Germline V CDR1 and CDR2: KGHSH, LQKENI. This CDR3 has 17 amino acids. The CDR3 region is CASSRDAGTAGNQPQHF. CDR3 nucleotides: TGTGCCAGCTCACGGGATGCGGGGACCGCGGGCAATCAGCCCCAGCATTTT.

Here the CDR3 reads CAWSRGGAADTQYF. CDR3 sequence (DNA): TGTGCCTGGAGTCGGGGGGGGGCAGCAGATACGCAGTATTTT. The V and J genes are TRBV30 and TRBJ2-3; 8 positions match TRBD2. Germline CDR1 and CDR2: GTSNPN and SVGIG (reference sequence). The CDR3 has 14 residues. J gave up 4 bases and V 2 bases, and 5 bases lay outside the gene matches.

Ten or more counts support this clone. A much larger clone differs from this one at a single base, so this may be a read error. This CDR3 is also generated by other DNA sequences in the sample. V is TRBV19 and J is TRBJ2-5; perhaps TRBD1 as D (6 bases). Trimming removed 3 bases from V and 1 base from J, with 6 bases in between. Germline CDR1 reads LNHDA; CDR2 reads SQIVND (reference sequence). The CDR3 length is 13 residues. The CDR3 DNA reads as TGTGCCAGTAGTATGACAGGCCAAGAGACCCAGTACTTC. It codes for CASSMTGQETQYF.

As to this clone: Other nucleotide sequences from this sample produce the same CDR3. As DNA, the CDR3 is TGCGCCAGCAGCTTGGGTGAGACCGGGGAGCTGTTTTTT. It is translated as CASSLGETGELFF. The chain couples TRBV5-1 to TRBJ2-2; no clear D gene. The CDR3 runs 13 residues. The germline V and J ends were trimmed by 0 bases and 5 bases, with 5 bases remaining between them. Per the germline V gene, CDR1 is SGHRS and CDR2 is YFSETQ.

The rearrangement uses TRBV10-3 and TRBJ2-3; 11 nucleotides match TRBD2. Germline CDR1 and CDR2: ENHRY and SYGVKD. The V segment lost 8 bases and the J segment 2 bases; nucleotides outside the gene matches: 15. The CDR3 loop spans 18 amino acids. CDR3 residues: CAIVFRGGTSGTTDTQYF. The CDR3 bases are TGTGCCATCGTCTTCAGGGGAGGGACTAGCGGTACCACAGATACGCAGTATTTT.

The chain joins TRBV7-2 to TRBJ2-3, with 14 bases matching TRBD2. The CDR3 contains 18 residues. Trimming cost V 5 bases and J 1 base; bases outside gene matches: 8. CDR1 and CDR2 (germline): SGHTA, FQGNSA. The CDR3 sequence is CASSPGTSGGPRTDTQYF. CDR3 bases: TGTGCCAGCAGCCCCGGGACTAGCGGGGGTCCCCGCACAGATACGCAGTATTTT.

This chain links TRBV2 with TRBJ1-1; D is ambiguous. The CDR3 contains 11 residues. V gave up 8 bases and J gave up 0 bases, with 4 bases separating them. Germline CDR1 SNHLY, CDR2 FYNNEI. The CDR3 DNA follows: TGTGCCAGCGTTATGAACACTGAAGCTTTCTTT. Its protein is CASVMNTEAFF. The full variable domain, its missing parts supplied by reference TRBV2 and TRBJ1-1, is EPEVTQTPSHQVTQMGQEVILRCVPISNHLYFYWYRQILGQKVEFLVSFYNNEISEKSEIFDDQFSVERPDGSNFTLKIRSTKLEDSAMYFCASVMNTEAFFGQGTRLTVV.

V usage is TRBV9 and J usage is TRBJ1-6, with TRBD1 matching 8 bases. With V trimmed by 3 bases and J by 10 bases, 3 bases remained unmatched. The CDR3 is made up of 13 amino acids. CDR1 is SGDLS, CDR2 YYNGEE, per germline. CDR3 protein: CASSGTGYSPLHF. Written as DNA, the CDR3 is TGTGCCAGCAGCGGGACAGGGTACTCACCCCTCCACTTT.

On this clone: Other DNA sequences within the sample encode an identical CDR3. This chain links TRBV6-5 with TRBJ2-7, with 8 bases aligning to TRBD1. The CDR3 contains 14 residues. The germline V gene encodes CDR1 MNHEY and CDR2 SVGAGI. After removal of 7 bases from V and 1 base from J, the junction contained 6 bases not matched to a gene. Written as DNA, the CDR3 is TGTGCCAGCACCCGCGGACAGGGTTCCTACGAGCAGTACTTC. Its translation is CASTRGQGSYEQYF.

The rearrangement links TRBV29-1 to TRBJ2-3; D possibly corresponds to TRBD2 (6 bases). Germline CDR1 and CDR2: SQVTM and ANQGSEA. V lost 5 bases to trimming and J lost 1 base, with 16 bases between them. CDR3 length: 15 amino acids. Here the CDR3 reads CSVSRPPGGTDTQYF. The CDR3 DNA reads as TGCAGCGTTTCTCGTCCCCCGGGGGGCACAGATACGCAGTATTTT.

With regard to this clone: Other DNA variants within this sample encode the same CDR3. V and J are TRBV30 and TRBJ1-2; TRBD1 matches 11 bases. V was pared by 3 bases and J by 5 bases, with 2 bases of the junction left unmatched. CDR3 length: 13 residues. Germline values: CDR1 GTSNPN, CDR2 SVGIG (reference sequence). CDR3 loop: CAWRGDRGYGYTF. CDR3 DNA: TGTGCCTGGAGGGGGGACAGGGGGTATGGCTACACCTTC.

The chain has TRBV10-2 and TRBJ2-1; tentative D call: TRBD1 (5 bases). This CDR3 region has 15 residues. From germline, CDR1 is WSHSY and CDR2 SAAADI. The V end was cut by 2 bases, the J end by 1 base, with 9 bases between. For the CDR3, the DNA is TGCGCCAGCAGTGAGCAGGGTCCATCCTACAATGAGCAGTTCTTC. It is translated as CASSEQGPSYNEQFF.

This chain connects TRBV5-4 to TRBJ1-2, with 11 bases matching TRBD1. Germline CDR1 and CDR2: SGHNT and YYREEE (reference sequence). The CDR3 consists of 16 residues. After removal of 0 bases from V and 8 bases from J, the junction contained 9 bases not matched to a gene. The CDR3 spells CASSLARDRGVGGYTF. CDR3 bases: TGTGCCAGCAGCTTGGCCCGGGACAGGGGGGTAGGGGGCTACACCTTC.

V usage is TRBV2 and J usage is TRBJ1-1; possible D gene TRBD1, 5 bases. The CDR3 spans 16 residues. CDR1 is SNHLY and CDR2 is FYNNEI in the germline V gene. V was trimmed by 5 bases and J by 0 bases, leaving 16 bases between them. CDR3 DNA: TGTGCCAGCAGTCCTCCGGCGGGACGACTGAACACTGAAGCTTTCTTT. It yields the protein CASSPPAGRLNTEAFF.

This chain joins TRBV2 and TRBJ2-7; 7 bases are a match to TRBD1. This CDR3 has 14 residues. The junction had 10 bases not matched to a gene; V was cut back by 5 bases and J by 6 bases. Looked up from germline, CDR1 is SNHLY and CDR2 is FYNNEI. The CDR3 here is CASSYIDRDVEQYF. The CDR3 nucleotides read TGTGCCAGCAGTTATATCGACAGGGATGTCGAGCAGTACTTC.

This rearrangement joins TRBV6-5 to TRBJ2-7; 10 nucleotides match TRBD2. The germline V gene has CDR1 MNHEY and CDR2 SVGAGI. V lost 0 bases, J lost 5 bases, and 4 bases stayed unmatched. The CDR3 runs 15 residues. CDR3 DNA: TGTGCCAGCAGTTACTCCCCAGCGGGAGGGAACGAGCAGTACTTC. It codes for CASSYSPAGGNEQYF.

The chain carries TRBV5-1 and TRBJ2-2, with D perhaps TRBD2 (7 bases). The V and J ends lost 0 bases and 4 bases respectively, with 10 bases between them. The CDR3 is made up of 15 amino acids. Germline CDR1 reads SGHRS; CDR2 reads YFSETQ. DNA for the CDR3: TGCGCCAGCAGCTTGGTGGGGGGGCCCACCGGGGAGCTGTTTTTT. As protein: CASSLVGGPTGELFF.

The DNA of the CDR3 is TGTGCCAGCAGCTCGGACAGGGCGGGAAACACCATATATTTT. This codes for CASSSDRAGNTIYF. The J gene is TRBJ1-3, the V gene TRBV7-2; 8 bases align to TRBD1. V was clipped by 4 bases and J by 4 bases; unmatched bases: 3. CDR3 length: 14 amino acids. The germline gives CDR1 SGHTA, CDR2 FQGNSA.